This T cell receptor beta chain was documented in a study of OX40 agonist ivuxolimab in advanced cancers. In the study overall: Every 2 weeks, patients got intravenous ivuxolimab at one of six dose levels (0.01-10 mg/kg).

TCRdb's copy holds only in-frame clones and misses some; the assay was immunoSEQ multiplex PCR. The table lists tens of thousands of clones, 70% to 90% of them singletons, with about 8.2% in the top ten. On this clone: Its specificity is not known.

Study-level results: Average numbers of expanded clones were greater in CD8+ T cells than in CD4+.

The specimen was CD4+ or CD8+ T cells sorted from blood, collected in a trial of the OX40 agonist ivuxolimab. This sequence was found in an adult with an advanced solid tumor such as melanoma, head and neck, liver or kidney cancer.

The CDR3 sequence: CASSAGTGADTQYF. The CDR3 DNA sequence: TGTGCCAGCAGTGCCGGGACAGGGGCAGATACGCAGTATTTT. The rearrangement uses TRBV6-1 and TRBJ2-3; 10 nucleotides line up with TRBD1. The V gene end was trimmed by 4 bases and the J gene end by 4 bases; junction bases not matched to a gene: 2. From germline, CDR1 is MNHNS and CDR2 SASEGT. The CDR3 length is 14 residues.